This T cell receptor (beta chain) was sequenced in a study of regulatory T cells in long-lasting Graves disease. Study results and caveats: TCR diversity was lower in persistent than newly diagnosed Graves' disease. Those with persistent disease had in common more public clonotypes (about 3,000) than new patients (approximately 890).

The time point was: newly diagnosed GD, antithyroid drugs for less than 3 months. Researchers made the TCR library from RNA that was extracted from PBMCs. In each case, Graves' disease was diagnosed per American Thyroid Association guidelines. This clonotype was seen repeatedly, ten times or more. No antigen is known for it. This CDR3 comprises 13 residues. V shed 8 bases and J 6 bases; nucleotides not matched to a gene: 6. Germline CDR1 and CDR2: ENHRY and SYGVKD. In building TCR beta libraries, iRepertoire HTBI primers were used together with Arm-PCR of CDR3 regions. TCRdb redid the calling of the multiplex PCR reads with MiXCR, one entry per CDR3 protein. The sample carries roughly 500,000 distinct CDR3 sequences, roughly 13% recorded once. The data were also submitted as part of a second study, on T cells in Graves' hyperthyroidism and ophthalmopathy. Per that study: First-round RT-PCR of the TCR CDR3 relied on the HTBI primer set.

This chain connects TRBV10-3 to TRBJ1-2; 10 positions match TRBD1. Sequencing was performed on peripheral blood mononuclear cells (PBMCs), taken at new diagnosis, from a patient treated with antithyroid drugs. The receptor's source is a man under 40 with Graves disease. The chain's CDR3 is CAILTGGVDGYTF. CDR3 coding DNA: TGTGCCATCTTGACAGGGGGCGTCGATGGCTACACCTTC.